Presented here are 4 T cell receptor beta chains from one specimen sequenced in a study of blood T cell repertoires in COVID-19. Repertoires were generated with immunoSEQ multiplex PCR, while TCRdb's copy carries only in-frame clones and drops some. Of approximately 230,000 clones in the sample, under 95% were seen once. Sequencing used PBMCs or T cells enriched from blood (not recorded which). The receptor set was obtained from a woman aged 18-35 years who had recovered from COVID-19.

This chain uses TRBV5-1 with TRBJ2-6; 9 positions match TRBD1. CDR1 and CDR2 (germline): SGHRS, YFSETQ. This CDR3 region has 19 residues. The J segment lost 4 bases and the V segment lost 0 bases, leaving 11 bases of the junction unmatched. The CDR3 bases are TGCGCCAGCAGCTTGGGTCTCGGGACAGGGTTCTCCGGGGCCAACGTCCTGACTTTC. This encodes CASSLGLGTGFSGANVLTF.

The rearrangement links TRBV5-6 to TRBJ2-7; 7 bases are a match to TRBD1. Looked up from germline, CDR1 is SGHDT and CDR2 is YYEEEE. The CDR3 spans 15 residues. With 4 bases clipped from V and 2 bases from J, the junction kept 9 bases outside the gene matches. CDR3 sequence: CASSRDPGQTYEQYF. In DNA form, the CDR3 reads TGTGCCAGCAGCAGGGACCCGGGACAGACCTACGAGCAGTACTTC.

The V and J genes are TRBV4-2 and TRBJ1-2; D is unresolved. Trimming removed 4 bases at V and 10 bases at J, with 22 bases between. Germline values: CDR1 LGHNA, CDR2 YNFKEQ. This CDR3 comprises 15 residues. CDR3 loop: CASSLTTLGTQDYTF. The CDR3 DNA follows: TGTGCCAGCAGCCTGACTACCTTGGGCACGCAAGACTACACCTTC.

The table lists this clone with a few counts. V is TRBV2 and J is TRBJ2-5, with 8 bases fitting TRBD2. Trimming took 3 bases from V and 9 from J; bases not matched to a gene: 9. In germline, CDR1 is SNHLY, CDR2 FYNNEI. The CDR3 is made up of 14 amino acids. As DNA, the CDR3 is TGTGCCAGCAGTGACGCCCGGAACGGGAGGGCCCAGTACTTC. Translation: CASSDARNGRAQYF.